This T cell receptor (beta chain) was captured in a study of blood T cell repertoires in COVID-19 (TCRdb year 2020). Notes on the research overall: Samples from collaborators originated in the United States, Italy and Spain and spanned both the acute and convalescent phases of COVID-19. The repertoires were made available in a free public database intended to serve as a resource for research on the immune response to SARS-CoV-2. Subjects who had been exposed to COVID-19, were actively infected with it, or had recovered from it provided the deeply sampled blood TCRbeta repertoires that made up the dataset. Nearly every sample came with metadata listing a de-identified subject ID, COVID-19 status, age in years and sex. The prospective study material was composed of cDNA or gDNA derived from T cells, B-cell-depleted T cells, or PBMCs. Where HLA class I and class II types were available, the types were taken from metadata supplied by the sample provider, not from assay-based typing. The samples were drawn from the first 160 participants of the ongoing ImmuneRACE study and from 950 to 1,500 subjects provided by 6 global collaborators.

Points the paper makes about the study in general: The quantity of clinical and demographic metadata differed by source and by participant and was supplied without curation.

TCRbeta CDR3 regions were amplified from genomic DNA using the immunoSEQ Assay, a bias-controlled multiplex PCR. The authors processed their data as follows. The number of nucleated cells in each sample was estimated by amplification of reference gene primers within the assay. To quantify the absolute abundance of each unique TCRbeta CDR3 rearrangement, sequence reads were collapsed and filtered. Productive Simpson clonality was computed per sample as the square root of Simpson's diversity index over productive rearrangements. The table was pulled from immuneACCESS by TCRdb, which kept in-frame rearrangements only. Such tables lose some clones; where checked, under half of the loss comes from unresolved V genes, and the rest has no known cause. The V and J calls and clone size were taken over from that table, and D and trimming were inferred from the DNA. The sample table records about 80,000 clones; about 87% of these occur just once. Of the sample, 6% to 7.5% is held by the ten largest clones.

Collaborating institutions collected whole blood in K2EDTA tubes following their own protocols. For TCRbeta analysis, collaborators shipped samples in one of three forms: frozen whole blood, isolated PBMCs, or DNA extracted from either of those sample types. About this clone: What antigen it recognizes has not been identified. Base qualities were left out, and no much larger clone turns up one base away.

The receptor comes from an elderly woman with acute or convalescent COVID-19. Sequenced: peripheral blood.

The DNA reads as follows: TGTGCCAGCAGTTTTGCGTCGAACACTGAAGCTTTCTTT. Translated, it gives CASSFASNTEAFF. The chain is encoded by TRBV6-2 or TRBV6-3 joined to TRBJ1-1; the D gene cannot be named for sure. CDR1 and CDR2 (MNHEY, SVGEGT) derive from the germline V gene. V is reduced by 4 bases and J by 1 base, leaving a spacing of 7 bases between them. The CDR3, cysteine through phenylalanine, is 13 amino acids long. CDR3 DNA is the only sequence kept; it has 39 bases, read in frame from the first base.